This T cell receptor (beta chain) comes out of a study of blood T cells in healthy people across ages. Study-level points and caveats: Diversity was higher, and naive CD4+ cells more numerous, in long-lived donors than in aged donors. Older age coincided with a roughly linear decline in TCR beta diversity per million T cells.

This clonotype has only one observation. What it recognizes is unknown. It was with a sample-barcoded 5' primer and a J-beta primer mix that a second PCR of roughly 7 to 12 cycles was run. Each cDNA molecule carried a tag from a template-switch adaptor that contained 12 random nucleotides. Each single sample gave us at least 3 million CDR3-containing paired-end reads. TCRdb reprocessed the 5' RACE reads via MiXCR and lists one record per CDR3 protein. The sample lists over 1,200,000 distinct CDR3 sequences, around 55% occurring once. The sequencing input was blood. This TCR derives from a man younger than 35 in good health.

The CDR3 loop is CASSLLPEQFF. The CDR3 region has the DNA TGTGCCAGCAGCTTATTACCTGAGCAGTTCTTC. J is TRBJ2-1 and V is TRBV7-9, with no clear D. Trimming removed 2 bases from V and 9 bases from J, with 5 bases in between. The length of the CDR3 is 11 residues. Germline V gene data show CDR1 as SEHNR and CDR2 as FQNEAQ (reference sequence).